The entry below gives a single TCR beta chain sequence along with its context. Its antigen remains unidentified. The data were taken from a study of graft-versus-host responses after intestinal transplantation. Study-level information: For 3 to 4 years after anti-thymocyte globulin induction, all recipients took tacrolimus and steroids.

Assay: immunoSEQ multiplex PCR; the TCRdb copy retains only in-frame clones and omits some. Among about 85,000 clones, around 83% were seen once, and the ten largest hold roughly 15%. CDR1 and CDR2 from the germline V gene are SGHNT and YYREEE (reference sequence). Trimming removed 1 base from V and 4 bases from J; junction bases left unmatched: 7. There are 15 residues in the CDR3. General study findings and limits: Within allografts, high graft-versus-host to host-versus-graft clonal ratios were seen among patients with graft-donor T cell macrochimerism.

Sample: unstimulated CD8+ T cells sorted from spleen or lymph node cells, taken before intestinal transplant. The TCR sequence derives from a human donor who received an intestinal transplant. The gene calls are TRBV5-4 and TRBJ2-7, with 8 bases aligning to TRBD2. The CDR3 here is CASSLMGGRPYEQYF. The CDR3 DNA sequence: TGTGCCAGCAGCTTGATGGGCGGGAGGCCATACGAGCAGTACTTC.